Shown below are 23 T cell receptor beta chains from a single sample sequenced in a study of T cells in Graves' hyperthyroidism and ophthalmopathy. The source material, RNA transcripts, was used to amplify TCR beta CDR3 regions. Primed by the HTBI set, a first-round RT-PCR was run on the TCR CDR3. TCRdb ran MiXCR on the multiplex PCR reads and lists one entry per CDR3 protein. The sample lists 550,000 to 600,000 distinct CDR3 sequences, 16% seen once, with under 20% in the top ten. Sequenced material: blood. All receptors derive from a woman aged 18-29 years with Graves' hyperthyroidism.

This clonotype occurred many times. The rearrangement joins TRBV20-1 to TRBJ2-3; 12 bases fit TRBD2. The CDR3 is 15 residues long. From germline, CDR1 is DFQATT and CDR2 SNEGSKA (reference sequence). J gave up 4 bases and V 4 bases, and 6 bases lay outside the gene matches. CDR3 amino acids: CSAMSGTSGSDTQYF. The CDR3 DNA reads TGCAGTGCTATGTCCGGGACTAGCGGGTCAGATACGCAGTATTTT.

This clonotype appeared many times. V is TRBV6-5 and J is TRBJ2-7, with TRBD1 matching 9 bases. CDR3 length: 14 amino acids. Trimming cost V 4 bases and J 2 bases; bases outside gene matches: 3. CDR1 is MNHEY and CDR2 is SVGAGI in the germline V gene. CDR3 in DNA: TGTGCCAGCAGTTCCGGGACAGGGCCCTACGAGCAGTACTTC. Translated, it gives CASSSGTGPYEQYF.

V and J are TRBV6-1 and TRBJ1-5; no reliable D call. The length of the CDR3 is 15 residues. Germline V gene lookup returns CDR1 MNHNS and CDR2 SASEGT. V lost 6 bases, J lost 0 bases, and 12 bases lay in between. The CDR3: CASRLSNLSNQPQHF. The DNA of the CDR3 is TGTGCCAGCAGACTTTCAAACCTTAGCAATCAGCCCCAGCATTTT.

The genes are TRBV5-4 and TRBJ2-7, with TRBD1 matching over 9 bases. CDR1 is SGHNT, CDR2 YYREEE, per germline (reference sequence). The CDR3 runs to 14 residues. V shed 5 bases, J shed 4 bases, and the junction held 7 bases outside the gene matches. The CDR3 region has the DNA TGTGCCAGCAGGGGGGGACAGGGTGGTTACGAGCAGTACTTC. Translating it yields CASRGGQGGYEQYF.

This chain links TRBV7-2 with TRBJ2-1; D call uncertain. Between the trimmed V and J ends, which lost 2 bases and 10 bases, there was a span of 9 bases. The CDR3 is made up of 12 amino acids. CDR1 is SGHTA, CDR2 FQGNSA, per germline. CDR3 nucleotides: TGTGCCAGCAGCTTACAGGAAGGGGAGCAGTTCTTC. Encoded protein: CASSLQEGEQFF.

This chain uses TRBV24-1 with TRBJ2-1, with unresolved D. Germline V gene lookup returns CDR1 KGHDR and CDR2 SFDVKD. The CDR3 consists of 13 residues. With 1 base removed from V and 4 bases from J, the gap between germline ends came to 4 bases. CDR3 in amino acids: CATSDFGYNEQFF. The DNA for the CDR3 is TGTGCCACCAGTGATTTCGGATACAATGAGCAGTTCTTC.

This clonotype has more than one count but fewer than ten. CDR3 region: CASSFEFSSYNEQFF. The CDR3 nucleotides are TGTGCCAGCAGCTTCGAGTTTAGCTCCTACAATGAGCAGTTCTTC. The V gene is TRBV5-5, the J gene TRBJ2-1; D not resolved. V was pared by 2 bases and J by 0 bases, with 9 bases between. The CDR3 is 15 amino acids. CDR1 is SGHKS, CDR2 YYEKEE, per germline (reference sequence).

Only a few counts were recorded for this clonotype. The chain couples TRBV12-3 or TRBV12-4 to TRBJ1-5; tentatively, D is TRBD1 (5 bases). The CDR3 is 18 amino acids. Trimming took 2 bases from V and 1 from J, leaving 18 bases between them. Here the CDR3 DNA reads TGTGCCAGCAGTTTACTCGTTACAGGAGCAACCAGCAATCAGCCCCAGCATTTT. Its translation: CASSLLVTGATSNQPQHF.

This clonotype was recorded at least ten times. The V and J genes are TRBV20-1 and TRBJ2-1, with 11 bases aligning to TRBD2. V lost 5 bases and J lost 4; bases outside the gene matches: 4. Germline V gives CDR1 DFQATT, CDR2 SNEGSKA (reference sequence). The CDR3 is made up of 14 amino acids. The CDR3: CSAASGGRYNEQFF. The CDR3 DNA follows: TGCAGTGCTGCTAGCGGGGGGCGGTACAATGAGCAGTTCTTC.

This clonotype was observed a few times. The V gene is TRBV7-8, the J gene TRBJ2-2; TRBD1 agrees at 9 bases. This CDR3 contains 15 residues. Germline assignment: CDR1 SGHVS and CDR2 FQNEAQ. V shed 2 bases, J shed 7 bases, and the junction held 5 bases outside the gene matches. CDR3 protein: CASSLSGTGIGELFF. CDR3 bases: TGTGCCAGCAGCTTATCCGGGACAGGGATCGGGGAGCTGTTTTTT.

This clonotype occurred many times. The rearrangement uses TRBV19 and TRBJ2-1; no clear D. Germline CDR1 is LNHDA and CDR2 is SQIVND (reference sequence). V was clipped by 3 bases and J by 2 bases, with 11 bases between them. This CDR3 has 15 amino acids. The CDR3 DNA is TGTGCCAGTAGTATCGCCCCCTCGACCTACAATGAGCAGTTCTTC. Translated, it gives CASSIAPSTYNEQFF.

This clonotype has at least ten counts. The genes are TRBV3-1 and TRBJ2-4, with D perhaps given as TRBD1 or TRBD2 (5 bases each). Germline values: CDR1 LGHDT, CDR2 YNNKEL (reference sequence). With 5 bases removed from V and 11 bases from J, the gap between germline ends came to 13 bases. The CDR3 is made up of 12 amino acids. The CDR3 loop reads CASSDGTRVQYF. CDR3 nucleotide sequence: TGTGCCAGCAGCGACGGGACGCGAGTTCAGTACTTC.

The gene calls are TRBV15 and TRBJ1-5; D is ambiguous. Looked up from germline, CDR1 is LNHNV and CDR2 is YYDKDF (reference sequence). This CDR3 contains 12 residues. The ends were cut back, 9 bases at V and 3 bases at J, with 9 bases in the middle. CDR3 DNA sequence: TGTGCCACTGGCGAATTCAATCAGCCCCAGCATTTT. Its translation is CATGEFNQPQHF.

This clonotype occurred a few times. The chain couples TRBV20-1 to TRBJ1-5; D uncertain. V lost 1 base, J lost 0 bases, and 10 bases lay in between. Per the germline V gene, CDR1 is DFQATT and CDR2 is SNEGSKA (reference sequence). This CDR3 is 15 amino acids long. In nucleotides, the CDR3 is TGCAGTGCTAGAGCCTCGGGAGTTAGCAATCAGCCCCAGCATTTT. Protein: CSARASGVSNQPQHF.

The chain recombines TRBV7-9 with TRBJ1-2, with a weak D call TRBD1 (5 bases). The CDR3 spans 15 residues. In germline, CDR1 is SEHNR, CDR2 FQNEAQ (reference sequence). The ends were cut back, 3 bases at V and 4 bases at J, with 15 bases in the middle. The CDR3, as DNA: TGTGCCAGCAGCTTTTCGGGTAGACAGTTCTATGGCTACACCTTC. Protein: CASSFSGRQFYGYTF.

Many counts were recorded for this clonotype. CDR3 coding DNA: TGTGCCAGCAGCTTCACAGGGGGCGTAACTGAAGCTTTCTTT. This codes for CASSFTGGVTEAFF. V and J are TRBV7-2 and TRBJ1-1, with 9 bases matching TRBD1. The CDR3 covers 14 residues. J was trimmed by 5 bases and V by 3 bases; bases with no gene match: 4. CDR1 and CDR2 (germline): SGHTA, FQGNSA.

This clonotype has ten or more counts. V and J are TRBV4-3 and TRBJ2-3; unclear D gene. Germline lookup yields CDR1 LGHNA and CDR2 YSLEER. The CDR3 runs 16 residues. Deletions cut 2 bases from V and 5 bases from J, with 17 bases between. As DNA, the CDR3 is TGCGCCAGCAGCCAAAATCCCTCGGGCCCGGGAGATACGCAGTATTTT. Translated: CASSQNPSGPGDTQYF.

The sample holds many counts of this clonotype. The J gene is TRBJ1-2, the V gene TRBV2; 8 positions match TRBD1. The V gene end was trimmed by 7 bases and the J gene end by 2 bases; junction bases not matched to a gene: 9. This CDR3 region has 15 residues. The germline CDR1 and CDR2 sequences are SNHLY and FYNNEI. The DNA of the CDR3 is TGTGCCAGCACCGTAGGACAGGGAGTAAACTATGGCTACACCTTC. Protein: CASTVGQGVNYGYTF.

This clonotype turned up a few times. This chain links TRBV20-1 with TRBJ2-7, with 7 bases that match TRBD2. V lost 3 bases and J lost 4; bases outside the gene matches: 3. Germline V gives CDR1 DFQATT, CDR2 SNEGSKA (reference sequence). This CDR3 contains 12 residues. This CDR3 reads CSARAGVYEQYF. The CDR3 DNA sequence: TGCAGTGCTAGGGCGGGGGTGTACGAGCAGTACTTC.

This clonotype has a count of ten or more. The chain employs TRBV5-1 and TRBJ2-7; D unresolved. V lost 1 base and J lost 2, with 7 bases in between. There are 13 residues in the CDR3. The germline gives CDR1 SGHRS, CDR2 YFSETQ. The CDR3 DNA reads TGCGCCAGCAGCTTGAAGGTGGCCTACGAGCAGTACTTC. This translates into CASSLKVAYEQYF. The full variable domain, its missing parts supplied by reference TRBV5-1 and TRBJ2-7, is KAGVTQTPRYLIKTRGQQVTLSCSPISGHRSVSWYQQTPGQGLQFLFEYFSETQRNKGNFPGRFSGRQFSNSRSEMNVSTLELGDSALYLCASSLKVAYEQYFGPGTRLTVT.

This clonotype was seen many times. The chain employs TRBV30 and TRBJ1-6; weak D call: TRBD1 (6 bases). The germline V and J ends were trimmed by 3 bases and 7 bases, with 10 bases remaining between them. Looked up from germline, CDR1 is GTSNPN and CDR2 is SVGIG (reference sequence). CDR3 size: 13 residues. The CDR3 protein is CAWRRTVNSPLHF. The CDR3 DNA sequence: TGTGCCTGGAGAAGGACAGTAAATTCACCCCTCCACTTT.

This clonotype turned up a few times. The CDR3 reads CASSEGKGFHEQYF. In nucleotides, the CDR3 is TGCGCCAGCAGTGAGGGAAAAGGGTTCCACGAGCAGTACTTC. The V and J genes are TRBV10-1 and TRBJ2-7; no firm D call. Looked up from germline, CDR1 is WNHNN and CDR2 is SYGVQD (reference sequence). The CDR3 length is 14 residues. V lost 2 bases to trimming and J lost 5 bases, with 13 bases between them.

This clonotype was counted many times. The chain is built from TRBV6-2 or TRBV6-3 and TRBJ2-7; TRBD2 aligns across 12 bases. CDR3 length equals 17 residues. Germline V gene sequence: CDR1 MNHEY, CDR2 SVGEGT. Trimming cost V 5 bases and J 0 bases; bases outside gene matches: 8. The DNA of the CDR3 is TGTGCCAGCAGTCTCGGGACTAGCGGGCTCAGCTCCTACGAGCAGTACTTC. Its protein is CASSLGTSGLSSYEQYF.